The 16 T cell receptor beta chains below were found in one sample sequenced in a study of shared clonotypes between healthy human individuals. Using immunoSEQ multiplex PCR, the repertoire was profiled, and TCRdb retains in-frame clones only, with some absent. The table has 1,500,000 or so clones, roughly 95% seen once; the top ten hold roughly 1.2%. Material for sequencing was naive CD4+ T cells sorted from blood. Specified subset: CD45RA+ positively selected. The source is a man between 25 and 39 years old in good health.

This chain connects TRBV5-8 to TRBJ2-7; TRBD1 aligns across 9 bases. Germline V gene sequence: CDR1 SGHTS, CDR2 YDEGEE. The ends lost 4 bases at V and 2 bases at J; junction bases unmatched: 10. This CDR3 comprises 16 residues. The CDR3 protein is CASSIGVGQGPYEQYF. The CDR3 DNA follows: TGTGCCAGCAGCATTGGCGTGGGACAGGGTCCCTACGAGCAGTACTTC.

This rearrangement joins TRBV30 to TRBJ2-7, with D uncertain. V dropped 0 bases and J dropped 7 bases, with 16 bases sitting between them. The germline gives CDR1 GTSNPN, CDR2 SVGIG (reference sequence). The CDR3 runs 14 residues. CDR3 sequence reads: CAWSVLGSVGEQYF. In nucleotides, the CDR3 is TGTGCCTGGAGTGTACTGGGGTCCGTGGGTGAGCAGTACTTC.

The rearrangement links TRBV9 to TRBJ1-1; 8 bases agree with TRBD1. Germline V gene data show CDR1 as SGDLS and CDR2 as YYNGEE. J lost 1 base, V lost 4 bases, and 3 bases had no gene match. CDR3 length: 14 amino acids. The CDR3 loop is CASSHDRGNTEAFF. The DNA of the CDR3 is TGTGCCAGCAGCCACGACAGGGGGAACACTGAAGCTTTCTTT.

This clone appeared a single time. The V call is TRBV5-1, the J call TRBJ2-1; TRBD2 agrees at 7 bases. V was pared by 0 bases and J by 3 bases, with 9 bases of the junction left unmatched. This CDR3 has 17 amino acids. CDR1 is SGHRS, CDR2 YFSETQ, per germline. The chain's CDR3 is CASSLDLLSSGYNEQFF. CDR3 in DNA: TGCGCCAGCAGCTTGGACTTATTGTCTAGCGGCTACAATGAGCAGTTCTTC.

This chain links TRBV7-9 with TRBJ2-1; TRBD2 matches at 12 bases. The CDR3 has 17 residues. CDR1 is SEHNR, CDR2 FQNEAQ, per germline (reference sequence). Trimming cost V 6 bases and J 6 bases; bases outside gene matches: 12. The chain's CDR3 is CASRPGTSGLRGNEQFF. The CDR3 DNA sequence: TGTGCCAGCAGACCCGGGACTAGCGGGCTAAGGGGCAATGAGCAGTTCTTC.

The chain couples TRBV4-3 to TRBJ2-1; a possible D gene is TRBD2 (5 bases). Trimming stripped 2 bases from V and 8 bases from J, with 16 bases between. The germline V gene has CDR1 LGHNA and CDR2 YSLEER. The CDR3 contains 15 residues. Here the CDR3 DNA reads TGCGCCAGCAGCCAACTACCGGACGGAGGCCATGAGCAGTTCTTC. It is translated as CASSQLPDGGHEQFF.

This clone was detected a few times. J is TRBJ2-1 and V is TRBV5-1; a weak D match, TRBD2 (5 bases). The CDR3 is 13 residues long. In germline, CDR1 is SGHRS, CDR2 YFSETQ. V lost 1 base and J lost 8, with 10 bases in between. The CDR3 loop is CASSLTSSDEQFF. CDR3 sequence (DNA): TGCGCCAGCAGCTTGACTAGTTCGGATGAGCAGTTCTTC.

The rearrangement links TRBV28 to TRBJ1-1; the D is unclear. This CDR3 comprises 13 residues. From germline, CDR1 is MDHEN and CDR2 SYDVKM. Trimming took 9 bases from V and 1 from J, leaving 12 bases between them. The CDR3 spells CASCPHSNTEAFF. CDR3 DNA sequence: TGTGCCAGTTGCCCCCACTCGAACACTGAAGCTTTCTTT.

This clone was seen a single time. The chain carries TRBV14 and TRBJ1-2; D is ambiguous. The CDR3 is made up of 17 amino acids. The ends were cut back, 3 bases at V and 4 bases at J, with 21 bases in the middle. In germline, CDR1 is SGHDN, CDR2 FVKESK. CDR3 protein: CASSHGREQRLIYGYTF. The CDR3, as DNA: TGTGCCAGCAGCCACGGAAGGGAACAGCGATTGATCTATGGCTACACCTTC.

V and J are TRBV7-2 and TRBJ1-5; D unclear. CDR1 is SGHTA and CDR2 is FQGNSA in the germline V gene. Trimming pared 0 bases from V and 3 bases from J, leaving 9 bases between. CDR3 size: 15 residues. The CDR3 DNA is TGTGCCAGCAGCTTAGCGGTAGCCAACAATCAGCCCCAGCATTTT. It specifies CASSLAVANNQPQHF.

CDR3 DNA: TGTGCCATCAGTGAGACCGAAGCCGCCTACAATGAGCAGTTCTTC. The encoded protein is CAISETEAAYNEQFF. The chain is built from TRBV10-3 and TRBJ2-1; D is uncertain. The CDR3 has 15 amino acids. Germline V gene lookup returns CDR1 ENHRY and CDR2 SYGVKD. V lost 2 bases and J 2 bases, leaving 10 bases between the germline ends.

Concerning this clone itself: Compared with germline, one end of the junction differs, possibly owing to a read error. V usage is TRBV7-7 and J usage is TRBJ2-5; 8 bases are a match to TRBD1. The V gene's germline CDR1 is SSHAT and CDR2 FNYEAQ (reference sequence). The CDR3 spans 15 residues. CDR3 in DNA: TGTGCTAGCAGCTTAGCACCGGACAGGGAGGAGACCCAGTACTTC. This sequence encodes CASSLAPDREETQYF.

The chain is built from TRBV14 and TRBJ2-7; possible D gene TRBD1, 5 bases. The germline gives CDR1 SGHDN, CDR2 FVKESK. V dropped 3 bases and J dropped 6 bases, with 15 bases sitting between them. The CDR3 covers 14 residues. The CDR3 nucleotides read TGTGCCAGCAGCCATGTTGGGGCGGTTAGCGAGCAGTACTTC. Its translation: CASSHVGAVSEQYF.

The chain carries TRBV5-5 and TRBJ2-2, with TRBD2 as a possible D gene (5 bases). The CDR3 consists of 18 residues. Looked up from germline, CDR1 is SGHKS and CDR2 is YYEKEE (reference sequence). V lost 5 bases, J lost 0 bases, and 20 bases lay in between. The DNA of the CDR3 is TGTGCCAGCAGTTTTGCCCTCCGGGGATTGACGAACACCGGGGAGCTGTTTTTT. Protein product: CASSFALRGLTNTGELFF.

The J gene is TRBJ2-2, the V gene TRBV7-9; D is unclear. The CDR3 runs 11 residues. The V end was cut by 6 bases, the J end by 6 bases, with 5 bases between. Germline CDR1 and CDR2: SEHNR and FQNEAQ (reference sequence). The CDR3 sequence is CASRNAGELFF. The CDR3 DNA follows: TGTGCCAGCAGAAATGCCGGGGAGCTGTTTTTT.

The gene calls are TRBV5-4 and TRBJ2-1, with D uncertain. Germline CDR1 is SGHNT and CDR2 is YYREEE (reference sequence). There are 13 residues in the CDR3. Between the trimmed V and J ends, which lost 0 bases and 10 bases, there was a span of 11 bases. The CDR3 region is CASSLGDSREQFF. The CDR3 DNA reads TGTGCCAGCAGCTTGGGTGACTCCCGGGAGCAGTTCTTC.